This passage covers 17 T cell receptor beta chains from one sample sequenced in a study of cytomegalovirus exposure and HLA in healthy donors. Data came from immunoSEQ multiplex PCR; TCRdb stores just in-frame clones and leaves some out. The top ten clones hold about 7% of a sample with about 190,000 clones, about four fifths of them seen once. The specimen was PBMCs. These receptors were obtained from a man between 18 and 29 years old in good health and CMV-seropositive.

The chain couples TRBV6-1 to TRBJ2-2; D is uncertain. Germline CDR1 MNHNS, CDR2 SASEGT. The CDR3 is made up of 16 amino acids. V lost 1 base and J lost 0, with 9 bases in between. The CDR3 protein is CASSEVRFANTGELFF. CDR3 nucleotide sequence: TGTGCCAGCAGTGAAGTGAGGTTCGCGAACACCGGGGAGCTGTTTTTT.

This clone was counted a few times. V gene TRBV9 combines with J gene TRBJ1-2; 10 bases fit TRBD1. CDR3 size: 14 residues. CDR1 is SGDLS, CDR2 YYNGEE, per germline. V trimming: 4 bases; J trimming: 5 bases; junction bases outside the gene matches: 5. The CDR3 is CASSRGQGQYGYTF. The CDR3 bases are TGTGCCAGCAGCCGGGGACAGGGGCAGTATGGCTACACCTTC.

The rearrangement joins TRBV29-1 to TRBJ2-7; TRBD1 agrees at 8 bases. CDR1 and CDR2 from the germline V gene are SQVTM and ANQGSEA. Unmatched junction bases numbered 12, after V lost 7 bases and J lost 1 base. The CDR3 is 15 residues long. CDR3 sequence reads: CSGQGQEGNSYEQYF. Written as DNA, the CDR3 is TGCAGCGGGCAGGGACAGGAAGGGAATTCCTACGAGCAGTACTTC.

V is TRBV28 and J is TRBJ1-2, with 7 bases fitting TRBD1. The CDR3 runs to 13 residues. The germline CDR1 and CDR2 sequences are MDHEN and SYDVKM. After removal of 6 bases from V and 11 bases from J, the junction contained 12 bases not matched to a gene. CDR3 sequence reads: CASSYPGQGVYTF. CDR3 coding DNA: TGTGCCAGCAGCTATCCTGGGCAGGGGGTGTACACCTTC.

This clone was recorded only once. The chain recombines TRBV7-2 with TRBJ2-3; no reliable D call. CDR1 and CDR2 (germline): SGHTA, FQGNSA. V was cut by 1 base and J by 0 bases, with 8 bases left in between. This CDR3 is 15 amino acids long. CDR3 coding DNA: TGTGCCAGCAGCTTAGGGTATACTAGCACAGATACGCAGTATTTT. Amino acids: CASSLGYTSTDTQYF. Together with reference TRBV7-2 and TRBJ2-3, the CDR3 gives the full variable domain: GAGVSQSPSNKVTEKGKDVELRCDPISGHTALYWYRQSLGQGLEFLIYFQGNSAPDKSGLPSDRFSAERTGGSVSTLTIQRTQQEDSAVYLCASSLGYTSTDTQYFGPGTRLTVL.

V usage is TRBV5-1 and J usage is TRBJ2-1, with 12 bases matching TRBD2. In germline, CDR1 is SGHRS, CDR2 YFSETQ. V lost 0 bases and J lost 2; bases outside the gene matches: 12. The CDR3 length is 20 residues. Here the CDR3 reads CASSLAGRLAGGPAYNEQFF. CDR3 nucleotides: TGCGCCAGCAGCTTGGCAGGGCGGCTAGCGGGAGGGCCCGCCTACAATGAGCAGTTCTTC.

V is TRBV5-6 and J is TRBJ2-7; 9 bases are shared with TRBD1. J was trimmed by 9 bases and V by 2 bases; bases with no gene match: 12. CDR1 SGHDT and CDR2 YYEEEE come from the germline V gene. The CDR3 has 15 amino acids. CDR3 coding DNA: TGTGCCAGCAGCTTCAACAGGGGGCGCGGGGGCGGGCAGTACTTC. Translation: CASSFNRGRGGGQYF.

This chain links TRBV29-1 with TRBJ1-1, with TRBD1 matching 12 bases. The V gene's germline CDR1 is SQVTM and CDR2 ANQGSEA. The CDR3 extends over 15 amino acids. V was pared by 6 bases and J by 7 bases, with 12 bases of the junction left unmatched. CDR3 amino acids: CSVDGTGGEWGEAFF. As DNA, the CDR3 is TGCAGCGTGGATGGGACAGGGGGCGAGTGGGGTGAAGCTTTCTTT.

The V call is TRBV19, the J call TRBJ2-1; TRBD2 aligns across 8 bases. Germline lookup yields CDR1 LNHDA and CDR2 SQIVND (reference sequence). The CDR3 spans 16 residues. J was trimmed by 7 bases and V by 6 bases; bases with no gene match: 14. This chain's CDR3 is CASRPNTPGLGNEQFF. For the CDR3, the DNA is TGTGCCAGTAGGCCCAATACGCCGGGACTAGGGAATGAGCAGTTCTTC. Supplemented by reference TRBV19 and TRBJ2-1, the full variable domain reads DGGITQSPKYLFRKEGQNVTLSCEQNLNHDAMYWYRQDPGQGLRLIYYSQIVNDFQKGDIAEGYSVSREKKESFPLTVTSAQKNPTAFYLCASRPNTPGLGNEQFFGPGTRLTVL.

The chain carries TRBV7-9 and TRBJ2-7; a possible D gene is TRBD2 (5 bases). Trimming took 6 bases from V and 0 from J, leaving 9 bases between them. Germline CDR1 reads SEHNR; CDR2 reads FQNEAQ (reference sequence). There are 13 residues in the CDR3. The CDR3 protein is CASRGDYSYEQYF. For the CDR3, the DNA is TGTGCCAGCAGGGGAGATTACTCCTACGAGCAGTACTTC.

DNA of the CDR3: TGTGCCAGCAGTGAGGGCAGAGACACAGATACGCAGTATTTT. Encoded protein: CASSEGRDTDTQYF. The chain carries TRBV6-4 and TRBJ2-3; D remains ambiguous. Trimming stripped 3 bases from V and 2 bases from J, with 9 bases between. This CDR3 has 14 residues. The germline V gene has CDR1 MRHNA and CDR2 SNTAGT.

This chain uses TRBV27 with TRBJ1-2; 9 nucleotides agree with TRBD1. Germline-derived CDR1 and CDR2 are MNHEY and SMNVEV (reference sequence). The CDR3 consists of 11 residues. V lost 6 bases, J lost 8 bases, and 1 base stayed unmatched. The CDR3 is CASSGQGGYTF. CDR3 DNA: TGTGCCAGCAGCGGACAGGGGGGCTACACCTTC.

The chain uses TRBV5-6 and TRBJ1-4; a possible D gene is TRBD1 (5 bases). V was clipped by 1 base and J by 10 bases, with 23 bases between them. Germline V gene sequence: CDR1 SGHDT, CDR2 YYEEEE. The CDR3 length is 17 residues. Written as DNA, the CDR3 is TGTGCCAGCAGCTTGTTTGGGCCAGTCCGACCCGGGGGAAAACTGTTTTTT. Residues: CASSLFGPVRPGGKLFF.

CDR3 region: CASSLGGAVNEQYF. The CDR3 DNA sequence: TGTGCCAGCAGCTTGGGGGGGGCGGTCAACGAGCAGTACTTC. The rearrangement joins TRBV7-3 to TRBJ2-7, with D perhaps TRBD2 (7 bases). Germline CDR1 reads SGHTA; CDR2 reads FQGTGA. The CDR3 spans 14 residues. V was trimmed by 3 bases and J by 5 bases, leaving 14 bases between them. The variable domain in full, completed from reference TRBV7-3 and TRBJ2-7, reads GAGVSQTPSNKVTEKGKYVELRCDPISGHTALYWYRQSLGQGPEFLIYFQGTGAADDSGLPNDRFFAVRPEGSVSTLKIQRTERGDSAVYLCASSLGGAVNEQYFGPGTRLTVT.

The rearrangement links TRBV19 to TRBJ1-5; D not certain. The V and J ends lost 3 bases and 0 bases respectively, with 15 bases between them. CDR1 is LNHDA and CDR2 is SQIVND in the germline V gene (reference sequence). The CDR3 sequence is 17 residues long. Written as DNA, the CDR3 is TGTGCCAGTAGTATTGGAGGGCTGCTAAATAGCAATCAGCCCCAGCATTTT. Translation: CASSIGGLLNSNQPQHF.

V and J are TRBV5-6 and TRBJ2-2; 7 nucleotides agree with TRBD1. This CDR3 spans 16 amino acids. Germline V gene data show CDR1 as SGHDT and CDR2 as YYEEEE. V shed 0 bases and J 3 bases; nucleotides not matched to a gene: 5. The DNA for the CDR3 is TGTGCCAGCAGCTTGGCCCGGGACAGATACACCGGGGAGCTGTTTTTT. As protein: CASSLARDRYTGELFF.

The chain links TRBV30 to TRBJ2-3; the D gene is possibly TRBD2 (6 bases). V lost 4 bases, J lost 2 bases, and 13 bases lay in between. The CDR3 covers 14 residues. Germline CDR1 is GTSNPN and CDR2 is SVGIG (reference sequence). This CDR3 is CAWKDSGYTDTQYF. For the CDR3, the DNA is TGTGCCTGGAAGGATAGCGGATACACAGATACGCAGTATTTT.